The clone carrying this T cell receptor (beta chain) showed up just a few times. Since a much larger clone is just one base distant, this may be a read error. Time point in this sample: newly diagnosed GD, antithyroid drugs for less than 3 months. PBMC RNA was the source of the TCR library. Germline CDR1 and CDR2: SNHLY and FYNNEI. The CDR3 sequence is 15 residues long. The V and J ends lost 8 bases and 0 bases respectively, with 13 bases between them. The entry originates in a study of regulatory T cells in long-lasting Graves disease. Researchers made TCR beta libraries by using iRepertoire HTBI primers and running Arm-PCR on CDR3 regions. TCRdb passed the multiplex PCR reads through MiXCR, listing each CDR3 protein once. The sample has 360,000 or so distinct CDR3 sequences; about 12% are singletons. These data also featured in a second study, about T cells in Graves' hyperthyroidism and ophthalmopathy. As that study records: Graves' hyperthyroidism is called stable when ophthalmopathy does not progress within 18 months.

The receptor comes from a woman aged 18-29 years with Graves disease. The rearrangement uses TRBV2 and TRBJ2-2; D tentatively fits TRBD1 or TRBD2 (5 bases each). The input for sequencing was peripheral blood mononuclear cells (PBMCs), taken at new diagnosis, from a patient treated with antithyroid drugs. The CDR3 sequence is CASGLGTTNTGELFF. CDR3 DNA: TGTGCCAGCGGCCTCGGGACGACGAACACCGGGGAGCTGTTTTTT.